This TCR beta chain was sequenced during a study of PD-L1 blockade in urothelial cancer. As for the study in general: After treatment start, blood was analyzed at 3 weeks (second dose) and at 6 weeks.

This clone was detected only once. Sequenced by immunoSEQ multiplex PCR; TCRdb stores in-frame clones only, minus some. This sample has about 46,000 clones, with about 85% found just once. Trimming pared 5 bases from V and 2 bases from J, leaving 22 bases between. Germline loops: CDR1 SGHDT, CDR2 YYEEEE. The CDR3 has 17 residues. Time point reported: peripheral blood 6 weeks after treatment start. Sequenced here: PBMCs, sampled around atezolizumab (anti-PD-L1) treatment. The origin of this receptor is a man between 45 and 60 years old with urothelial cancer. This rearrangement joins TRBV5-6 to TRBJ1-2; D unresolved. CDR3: CASRSLGLGRENYGYTF. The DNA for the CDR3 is TGTGCCAGCAGATCTCTCGGACTAGGCCGGGAGAACTATGGCTACACCTTC.